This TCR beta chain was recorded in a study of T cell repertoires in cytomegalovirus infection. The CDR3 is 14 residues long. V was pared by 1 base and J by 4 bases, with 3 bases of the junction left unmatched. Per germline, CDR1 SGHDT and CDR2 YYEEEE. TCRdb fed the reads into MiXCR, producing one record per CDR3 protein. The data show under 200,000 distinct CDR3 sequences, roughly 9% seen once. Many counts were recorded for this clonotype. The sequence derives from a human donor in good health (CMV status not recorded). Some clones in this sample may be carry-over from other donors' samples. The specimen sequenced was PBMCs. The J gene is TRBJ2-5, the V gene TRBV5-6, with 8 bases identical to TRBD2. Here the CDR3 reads CASSLPGGGETQYF. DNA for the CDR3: TGTGCCAGCAGCTTGCCCGGGGGGGGAGAGACCCAGTACTTC.